These 32 T cell receptor beta chains came from one sample sequenced in a study of cytotoxic CD8 clonotypes in ibrutinib-treated CLL. Sequencing used immunoSEQ multiplex PCR; TCRdb keeps in-frame clones, though not all of them. Of some 130,000 clones in the sample, about 91% are singletons; the top ten hold 10% to 12%. The sample consisted of PBMCs, taken after 12 months of ibrutinib treatment. These receptors all come from a human donor with chronic lymphocytic leukemia.

The genes are TRBV25-1 and TRBJ2-7, with no clear D. Germline CDR1 and CDR2: MGHDK and SYGVNS. The CDR3 has 13 amino acids. V lost 2 bases to trimming and J lost 3 bases, with 8 bases between them. CDR3 sequence: CASSEPARYEQYF. CDR3 DNA sequence: TGTGCCAGCAGTGAACCAGCCCGCTACGAGCAGTACTTC.

The V gene is TRBV6-4, the J gene TRBJ2-3; D is ambiguous. Trimming removed 2 bases at V and 4 bases at J, with 7 bases between. This CDR3 is built from 13 residues. Germline values: CDR1 MRHNA, CDR2 SNTAGT. The CDR3 loop is CASSDTRADTQYF. The CDR3 coding sequence is TGTGCCAGCAGTGACACAAGGGCAGATACGCAGTATTTT.

The chain couples TRBV11-2 to TRBJ2-5; D unclear. This CDR3 contains 14 residues. V was pared by 4 bases and J by 5 bases, with 14 bases between. Looked up from germline, CDR1 is SGHAT and CDR2 is FQNNGV. The CDR3 DNA is TGTGCCAGCAGCTCCCTCGTGTTCGGGGAGACCCAGTACTTC. The encoded protein is CASSSLVFGETQYF.

V gene TRBV19 combines with J gene TRBJ2-2; D not resolved. The germline V gene has CDR1 LNHDA and CDR2 SQIVND (reference sequence). V lost 3 bases and J 6 bases, leaving 2 bases between the germline ends. The CDR3 loop spans 11 amino acids. This CDR3 reads CASSIPGELFF. The DNA of the CDR3 is TGTGCCAGTAGTATTCCCGGGGAGCTGTTTTTT.

The genes are TRBV25-1 and TRBJ1-2; D remains unclear. The germline gives CDR1 MGHDK, CDR2 SYGVNS. CDR3 length: 12 residues. Trimming took 8 bases from V and 4 from J, leaving 11 bases between them. CDR3 in DNA: TGTGCCAGCTCGCTCTCGATCTATGGCTACACCTTC. It yields the protein CASSLSIYGYTF.

The chain uses TRBV5-1 and TRBJ2-7, with D tentatively TRBD1 (6 bases). The CDR3 covers 15 residues. The ends were cut back, 9 bases at V and 6 bases at J, with 25 bases in the middle. The germline V gene has CDR1 SGHRS and CDR2 YFSETQ. The CDR3 nucleotides are TGCGCCACCTCAGCTTATACAGGGTTGGACGCCGAGCAGTACTTC. Encoded protein: CATSAYTGLDAEQYF.

This clone showed up just a few times. The chain uses TRBV2 and TRBJ1-5, with TRBD1 matching 8 bases. The CDR3 sequence is 15 residues long. Germline CDR1 SNHLY, CDR2 FYNNEI. V was pared by 6 bases and J by 2 bases, with 6 bases of the junction left unmatched. CDR3 protein: CASRLQGDGNQPQHF. The CDR3 region has the DNA TGTGCCAGCAGATTACAGGGGGACGGCAATCAGCCCCAGCATTTT.

The chain couples TRBV10-3 to TRBJ1-5, with D perhaps TRBD1 (5 bases). The CDR3 is 14 amino acids. Per the germline V gene, CDR1 is ENHRY and CDR2 is SYGVKD. V lost 6 bases, J lost 4 bases, and 13 bases lay in between. CDR3 sequence reads: CAIRSGAGNQPQHF. For the CDR3, the DNA is TGTGCCATCAGAAGCGGAGCAGGGAATCAGCCCCAGCATTTT.

A single count supports this clone. The chain employs TRBV9 and TRBJ2-3; TRBD1 might be the D (5 bases). The V end was cut by 4 bases, the J end by 3 bases, with 18 bases between. Germline assignment: CDR1 SGDLS and CDR2 YYNGEE. The CDR3 covers 16 residues. The CDR3 bases are TGTGCCAGCAGCCACCGGACATTAACAAGGACAGATACGCAGTATTTT. It translates to CASSHRTLTRTDTQYF.

The V gene is TRBV12-5, the J gene TRBJ1-2; a possible D gene is TRBD1 (5 bases). Between the trimmed V and J ends, which lost 3 bases and 4 bases, there was a span of 9 bases. Germline CDR1 and CDR2: LGHNT and FRNRAP. The CDR3 is 13 amino acids. CDR3 sequence reads: CASGFGHLYGYTF. The CDR3 DNA follows: TGTGCTAGTGGTTTCGGACACCTCTATGGCTACACCTTC. The whole variable domain, filled in from reference TRBV12-5 and TRBJ1-2, reads DARVTQTPRHKVTEMGQEVTMRCQPILGHNTVFWYRQTMMQGLELLAYFRNRAPLDDSGMPKDRFSAEMPDATLATLKIQPSEPRDSAVYFCASGFGHLYGYTFGSGTRLTVV.

This clone was recorded once. The V and J genes are TRBV6-5 and TRBJ1-1; a possible D gene is TRBD1 (6 bases). CDR1 and CDR2 from the germline V gene are MNHEY and SVGAGI. The ends were cut back, 4 bases at V and 5 bases at J, with 17 bases in the middle. The CDR3 is 15 residues long. In DNA, the CDR3 is TGTGCCAGCAGTTCACTGACACAGGGACAAACTGAAGCTTTCTTT. This codes for CASSSLTQGQTEAFF.

CDR3 coding DNA: TGTGCCAGCAGTTCCCGCCGGACAGGGGAAGAGACCCAGTACTTC. This sequence encodes CASSSRRTGEETQYF. This rearrangement joins TRBV6-6 to TRBJ2-5; 9 bases fit TRBD1. This CDR3 is 15 amino acids long. J was trimmed by 3 bases and V by 4 bases; bases with no gene match: 6. Germline-derived CDR1 and CDR2 are MNHNY and SVGAGI (reference sequence).

This clone was observed a few times. The chain links TRBV11-2 to TRBJ2-7; 8 positions match TRBD1. The CDR3 consists of 14 residues. The germline CDR1 and CDR2 sequences are SGHAT and FQNNGV. After removal of 6 bases from V and 3 bases from J, the junction contained 7 bases not matched to a gene. The DNA of the CDR3 is TGTGCCAGCAGATTCGGGACAGGAGACTACGAGCAGTACTTC. The encoded protein is CASRFGTGDYEQYF.

The V gene is TRBV11-1, the J gene TRBJ2-5; D gene unclear. Trimming stripped 0 bases from V and 3 bases from J, with 11 bases between. The CDR3 covers 15 residues. CDR1 and CDR2 from the germline V gene are SGHAT and FQDESV (reference sequence). The CDR3 coding sequence is TGTGCCAGCAGCTTAGCGCTATTGAGAAAAGAGACCCAGTACTTC. This sequence encodes CASSLALLRKETQYF.

This chain connects TRBV7-3 to TRBJ2-1; 10 bases line up with TRBD2. The CDR3 extends over 13 amino acids. Germline CDR1 and CDR2: SGHTA and FQGTGA. With V trimmed by 2 bases and J by 9 bases, 1 base remained unmatched. The CDR3 loop reads CASSLGTSVEQFF. The CDR3, as DNA: TGTGCCAGCAGCTTAGGGACTAGCGTTGAGCAGTTCTTC. The full variable domain, with the rest looked up from reference TRBV7-3 and TRBJ2-1, is GAGVSQTPSNKVTEKGKYVELRCDPISGHTALYWYRQSLGQGPEFLIYFQGTGAADDSGLPNDRFFAVRPEGSVSTLKIQRTERGDSAVYLCASSLGTSVEQFFGPGTRLTVL.

The V gene is TRBV18, the J gene TRBJ2-2; D may correspond to TRBD1 or TRBD2 (6 bases each). V was trimmed by 5 bases and J by 5 bases, leaving 18 bases between them. CDR1 and CDR2 from the germline V gene are KGHSH and LQKENI. The CDR3 is 16 residues long. The CDR3 DNA reads as TGTGCCAGCTCATTTTTCCAGGACAGCGGGACCGGGGAGCTGTTTTTT. Its translation: CASSFFQDSGTGELFF.

This clone was observed a few times. Other DNA sequences in the sample encode the same CDR3. The rearrangement links TRBV5-6 to TRBJ1-2, with D unresolved. The CDR3 runs to 12 residues. Germline values: CDR1 SGHDT, CDR2 YYEEEE. Trimming left V 0 bases short and J 4 bases short, with 4 bases between. This CDR3 reads CASSLETYGYTF. CDR3 DNA: TGTGCCAGCAGCTTGGAGACCTATGGCTACACCTTC.

The V gene is TRBV25-1, the J gene TRBJ2-7; the match to TRBD1 covers 11 bases. The CDR3 sequence is 15 residues long. CDR1 is MGHDK and CDR2 is SYGVNS in the germline V gene. J gave up 7 bases and V 5 bases, and 10 bases lay outside the gene matches. CDR3: CASSPKGQGEWEQYF. CDR3 sequence (DNA): TGTGCCAGCAGTCCAAAGGGACAGGGGGAATGGGAGCAGTACTTC.

The J gene is TRBJ2-7, the V gene TRBV19; 7 nucleotides line up with TRBD2. Germline V gives CDR1 LNHDA, CDR2 SQIVND (reference sequence). V lost 5 bases and J lost 4; bases outside the gene matches: 11. This CDR3 is built from 15 residues. CDR3 sequence reads: CASSGLGGRGYEQYF. The CDR3 DNA sequence: TGTGCCAGTAGTGGGCTTGGCGGGAGAGGGTACGAGCAGTACTTC.

This CDR3 is CAWSVRHDTEAFF. The CDR3 nucleotides are TGTGCCTGGAGTGTTCGCCATGACACTGAAGCTTTCTTT. The chain carries TRBV30 and TRBJ1-1; D not resolved. The CDR3 is 13 amino acids. V was clipped by 0 bases and J by 3 bases, with 8 bases between them. Germline values: CDR1 GTSNPN, CDR2 SVGIG (reference sequence).

The chain couples TRBV28 to TRBJ2-2; 8 bases match TRBD1. Germline values: CDR1 MDHEN, CDR2 SYDVKM. Unmatched junction bases numbered 2, after V lost 2 bases and J lost 6 bases. The CDR3 contains 14 residues. CDR3 sequence (DNA): TGTGCCAGCAGTTTACAGGGGGCGTCCGGGGAGCTGTTTTTT. This gives the protein CASSLQGASGELFF.

This chain joins TRBV13 and TRBJ2-4, with D perhaps matching TRBD2 (6 bases). V lost 6 bases to trimming and J lost 3 bases, with 18 bases between them. The CDR3 covers 16 residues. Germline-derived CDR1 and CDR2 are PRHDT and FYEKMQ (reference sequence). CDR3 in amino acids: CASRSRGGWDKNIQYF. CDR3 bases: TGTGCCAGCAGATCTCGGGGAGGATGGGACAAAAACATTCAGTACTTC.

The chain carries TRBV19 and TRBJ1-6; perhaps TRBD1 as D (5 bases). V was trimmed by 6 bases and J by 4 bases, leaving 10 bases between them. The CDR3 contains 14 residues. CDR1 and CDR2 from the germline V gene are LNHDA and SQIVND (reference sequence). The chain's CDR3 is CASRGVGYNSPLHF. Here the CDR3 DNA reads TGTGCCAGTAGGGGGGTCGGGTATAATTCACCCCTCCACTTT.

The chain is built from TRBV19 and TRBJ2-7, with 10 bases fitting TRBD1. The ends lost 3 bases at V and 2 bases at J; junction bases unmatched: 4. Germline assignment: CDR1 LNHDA and CDR2 SQIVND (reference sequence). The CDR3 is made up of 15 amino acids. This chain's CDR3 is CASSIDRGLAYEQYF. The CDR3 nucleotides read TGTGCCAGTAGTATCGACAGGGGGCTAGCCTACGAGCAGTACTTC.

The chain combines TRBV30 with TRBJ2-7, with 8 bases aligning to TRBD1. CDR1 and CDR2 (germline): GTSNPN, SVGIG (reference sequence). The CDR3 is 12 amino acids. V trimming: 6 bases; J trimming: 2 bases; junction bases outside the gene matches: 3. Written as DNA, the CDR3 is TGTGCCTGTGACAGGGGAGCCTACGAGCAGTACTTC. This encodes CACDRGAYEQYF.

The gene calls are TRBV6-6 and TRBJ1-5, with D unresolved. Trimming shortened V by 0 bases and J by 4 bases, and 7 bases separated the two germline ends. Germline loops: CDR1 MNHNY, CDR2 SVGAGI (reference sequence). The CDR3 runs to 14 residues. The CDR3, as DNA: TGTGCCAGCAGTTACTCCGGGGTGAATCAGCCCCAGCATTTT. Its translation is CASSYSGVNQPQHF.

The V and J genes are TRBV7-8 and TRBJ2-2; 7 bases map to TRBD1. V trimming: 11 bases; J trimming: 2 bases; junction bases outside the gene matches: 5. Germline V gene data show CDR1 as SGHVS and CDR2 as FQNEAQ. This CDR3 contains 13 residues. The CDR3 DNA reads TGTGCCGGGACAGCACCAAACACCGGGGAGCTGTTTTTT. Amino acid sequence: CAGTAPNTGELFF.

The V gene is TRBV18, the J gene TRBJ2-7, with D possibly being TRBD1 (6 bases). Between the trimmed V and J ends, which lost 3 bases and 5 bases, there was a span of 14 bases. This CDR3 has 14 amino acids. Germline CDR1 reads KGHSH; CDR2 reads LQKENI. CDR3 in DNA: TGTGCCAGCTCACCCTATCGGGACAAAAACGAGCAGTACTTC. Its protein is CASSPYRDKNEQYF.

The chain has TRBV18 and TRBJ1-1; the D gene is possibly TRBD1 (5 bases). Trimming removed 4 bases from V and 1 base from J, with 13 bases in between. Germline V gene lookup returns CDR1 KGHSH and CDR2 LQKENI. The CDR3 is 15 residues long. CDR3 loop: CASSRSIDRNTEAFF. In DNA, the CDR3 is TGTGCCAGCTCACGCTCAATTGACAGGAACACTGAAGCTTTCTTT.

This clone was observed once. The chain combines TRBV12-5 with TRBJ2-5; 13 bases are a match to TRBD2. J lost 5 bases, V lost 3 bases, and 3 bases had no gene match. The CDR3 is made up of 15 amino acids. Germline V gene sequence: CDR1 LGHNT, CDR2 FRNRAP. The CDR3: CASGFGLAGEETQYF. CDR3 in DNA: TGTGCTAGTGGTTTCGGACTAGCGGGAGAGGAGACCCAGTACTTC.

This clone was counted once. The chain is built from TRBV28 and TRBJ2-7; 10 positions agree with TRBD2. J lost 4 bases, V lost 6 bases, and 9 bases had no gene match. The CDR3 totals 15 residues. CDR1 MDHEN and CDR2 SYDVKM come from the germline V gene. The chain's CDR3 is CASRTSGEPFYEQYF. The CDR3 region has the DNA TGTGCCAGCAGAACTAGCGGGGAGCCATTTTACGAGCAGTACTTC.

This chain joins TRBV27 and TRBJ1-1, with D unresolved. V shed 7 bases and J shed 1 base, with 16 bases lying between them. This CDR3 is 15 amino acids long. Germline assignment: CDR1 MNHEY and CDR2 SMNVEV (reference sequence). CDR3 DNA sequence: TGTGCCAGCACCTCCGATAAGGGTTGGAACACTGAAGCTTTCTTT. The encoded protein is CASTSDKGWNTEAFF.